This T cell receptor (beta chain) was obtained from a study of blood T cell repertoires in COVID-19. Study as a whole: Spain, Italy and the United States supplied samples that represented acute and convalescent COVID-19.

Original data processing: Amplification of reference gene primers provided the estimated nucleated cell counts. Method: immunoSEQ multiplex PCR; TCRdb's copy keeps in-frame clones and lacks some. V, J and clone size are those of that table, while D and trimming were read from the DNA. This table has 20,000 to 30,000 clones, approximately 94% appearing once. The clonotype comes from a human donor in a cohort sampled during active COVID-19. Sample: peripheral blood.

The CDR3 here is CAWSLQGGTEAFF. The CDR3 DNA reads as TGTGCCTGGAGTTTACAGGGTGGCACTGAAGCTTTCTTT. The chain combines TRBV30 with TRBJ1-1; TRBD1 is a possible D gene (6 bases). The length of the CDR3 is 13 residues. The V end lost 2 bases, the J end lost 4 bases, and 11 bases lay between the germline ends. The germline gives CDR1 GTSNPN, CDR2 SVGIG (reference sequence). The full variable domain, its missing parts supplied by reference TRBV30 and TRBJ1-1, is SQTIHQWPATLVQPVGSPLSLECTVEGTSNPNLYWYRQAAGRGLQLLFYSVGIGQISSEVPQNLSASRPQDRQFILSSKKLLLSDSGFYLCAWSLQGGTEAFFGQGTRLTVV.